This passage covers 19 T cell receptor beta chains from one sample sequenced in a study. TCRdb reprocessed the 5' RACE reads with MiXCR, giving one entry per CDR3 protein. This table holds about 57,000 distinct CDR3 sequences, about 28% found once. Sample: tumor-infiltrating memory CD4+ T cells sorted from the breast tumor. Subset given: memory CD4+ T cells, CD4+CD45RO+CD25-. Receptors were obtained from a female donor with breast cancer.

Only a few counts were recorded for this clonotype. The genes are TRBV6-1 and TRBJ2-6; D call uncertain. The CDR3 covers 15 residues. Per germline, CDR1 MNHNS and CDR2 SASEGT. Trimming removed 3 bases at V and 0 bases at J, with 6 bases between. The CDR3 protein is CASSEMTSGANVLTF. Written as DNA, the CDR3 is TGTGCCAGCAGTGAGATGACCTCTGGGGCCAACGTCCTGACTTTC.

This clonotype was detected ten times or more. The rearrangement joins TRBV5-1 to TRBJ2-5, with TRBD2 matching 9 bases. Germline V gene data show CDR1 as SGHRS and CDR2 as YFSETQ. Trimming at V came to 4 bases and at J to 0 bases, leaving 4 bases not matched to a gene. The CDR3 sequence is 15 residues long. The CDR3 region has the DNA TGCGCCAGCAGCCCTAGCGGGACGTACCAAGAGACCCAGTACTTC. It yields the protein CASSPSGTYQETQYF.

In this sample, this clonotype turned up a few times. The rearrangement links TRBV19 to TRBJ2-1, with a tentative D call TRBD2 (5 bases). The CDR3 is made up of 12 amino acids. V was trimmed by 5 bases and J by 9 bases, leaving 11 bases between them. Germline assignment: CDR1 LNHDA and CDR2 SQIVND (reference sequence). CDR3 DNA sequence: TGTGCCAGTAGTGTCGAGGGAGCTGAGCAGTTCTTC. Translation gives CASSVEGAEQFF. Filled out from reference TRBV19 and TRBJ2-1, the complete variable domain reads DGGITQSPKYLFRKEGQNVTLSCEQNLNHDAMYWYRQDPGQGLRLIYYSQIVNDFQKGDIAEGYSVSREKKESFPLTVTSAQKNPTAFYLCASSVEGAEQFFGPGTRLTVL.

Turning to this clonotype: A read error may be the cause here, since a much bigger clone is one base away. The V and J genes are TRBV6-6 and TRBJ1-5; D call uncertain. The CDR3 sequence is 14 residues long. CDR1 is MNHNY, CDR2 SVGAGI, per germline (reference sequence). V was cut by 0 bases and J by 6 bases, with 9 bases left in between. The CDR3 region is CASSYSHGSQPQHF. CDR3 coding DNA: TGTGCCAGCAGTTACTCACATGGCAGTCAGCCCCAGCATTTT.

A few counts support this clonotype. This sequence joins TRBV20-1 and TRBJ2-7; D may be TRBD2 (5 bases). Germline-derived CDR1 and CDR2 are DFQATT and SNEGSKA (reference sequence). Trimming left V 6 bases short and J 3 bases short, with 9 bases between. The CDR3 has 11 amino acids. CDR3 sequence reads: CSAGSRYEQYF. CDR3 DNA: TGCAGTGCGGGGAGTCGCTACGAGCAGTACTTC.

This clonotype was detected only a few times. In nucleotides, the CDR3 is TGTGCCGTAAGCGGGAGTGACACAGATACGCAGTATTTT. This translates into CAVSGSDTDTQYF. The chain combines TRBV10-3 with TRBJ2-3; TRBD2 matches 8 bases. The germline V gene has CDR1 ENHRY and CDR2 SYGVKD. J was trimmed by 2 bases and V by 11 bases; bases with no gene match: 6. This CDR3 comprises 13 residues.

This clonotype was observed a few times. The CDR3 is CASRDRNIQYF. DNA of the CDR3: TGTGCCAGCAGAGACCGGAACATTCAGTACTTC. This sequence joins TRBV6-2 or TRBV6-3 and TRBJ2-4; D ambiguous. V was clipped by 6 bases and J by 7 bases, with 7 bases between them. Per the germline V gene, CDR1 is MNHEY and CDR2 is SVGEGT. This CDR3 region has 11 residues.

This clonotype was found a few times. The chain recombines TRBV5-1 with TRBJ2-3; the D gene is possibly TRBD2 (5 bases). Germline V gives CDR1 SGHRS, CDR2 YFSETQ. Trimming left V 0 bases short and J 1 base short, with 12 bases between. The CDR3 has 16 amino acids. The CDR3 sequence is CASSLGRTGGTDTQYF. CDR3 bases: TGCGCCAGCAGCTTGGGGCGGACTGGAGGCACAGATACGCAGTATTTT.

A few counts support this clonotype. The chain links TRBV6-6 to TRBJ1-3; D unresolved. Germline assignment: CDR1 MNHNY and CDR2 SVGAGI (reference sequence). The V gene lost 6 bases and the J gene lost 2 bases, with 8 bases spanning the gap. The CDR3 totals 13 residues. The CDR3 DNA reads as TGTGCCAGCAGCTTTGCTACTGGAAACACCATATATTTT. Amino acids: CASSFATGNTIYF.

Comments on this clonotype: The conserved closing phenylalanine or tryptophan is absent in this CDR3, likely reflecting a read error. The rearrangement links TRBV7-3 to TRBJ2-1; D may be TRBD2 (6 bases). The CDR3 runs to 15 residues. Germline CDR1 and CDR2: SGHTA and FQGTGA. The V end lost 8 bases, the J end lost 0 bases, and 14 bases lay between the germline ends. Here the CDR3 DNA reads TGTGCCAGCTCTCGAGGGGACTTCTCCTACAATGAGCAGTTCCTC. Translating it yields CASSRGDFSYNEQFL.

The genes are TRBV7-2 and TRBJ2-7, with TRBD2 identical over 10 bases. This CDR3 comprises 14 residues. CDR1 is SGHTA and CDR2 is FQGNSA in the germline V gene. The V segment lost 6 bases and the J segment 2 bases; nucleotides outside the gene matches: 4. CDR3 bases: TGTGCCAGCAGGCGAAGCGGGAGGGCCTACGAGCAGTACTTC. It translates to CASRRSGRAYEQYF. Full variable domain (outside the CDR3, taken from reference TRBV7-2 and TRBJ2-7): GAGVSQSPSNKVTEKGKDVELRCDPISGHTALYWYRQSLGQGLEFLIYFQGNSAPDKSGLPSDRFSAERTGGSVSTLTIQRTQQEDSAVYLCASRRSGRAYEQYFGPGTRLTVT.

This clonotype has a handful of counts. Here the CDR3 DNA reads TGCGCCAGCAGCCCGGGACAGGGGGGAACTTACGAGCAGTACTTC. Its translation: CASSPGQGGTYEQYF. This chain uses TRBV5-1 with TRBJ2-7; 11 bases map to TRBD1. With V trimmed by 4 bases and J by 4 bases, 7 bases remained unmatched. This CDR3 contains 15 residues. Germline V gene sequence: CDR1 SGHRS, CDR2 YFSETQ.

The J gene is TRBJ1-1, the V gene TRBV18, with D unresolved. Per the germline V gene, CDR1 is KGHSH and CDR2 is LQKENI. Trimming removed 0 bases at V and 1 base at J, with 15 bases between. The CDR3 extends over 17 amino acids. This CDR3 reads CASSPPGSRRRNTEAFF. The CDR3 DNA sequence: TGTGCCAGCTCACCACCGGGTAGCCGTCGTAGGAACACTGAAGCTTTCTTT.

The chain carries TRBV20-1 and TRBJ1-3; no definite D call. Between the trimmed V and J ends, which lost 3 bases and 0 bases, there was a span of 6 bases. The CDR3 has 13 amino acids. Germline lookup yields CDR1 DFQATT and CDR2 SNEGSKA (reference sequence). The CDR3 DNA is TGCAGTGCTAGTCAAGACTCTGGAAACACCATATATTTT. Encoded protein: CSASQDSGNTIYF.

The chain couples TRBV6-5 to TRBJ1-1, with 7 positions matching TRBD1. Trimming removed 2 bases from V and 4 bases from J; junction bases left unmatched: 4. Germline CDR1 and CDR2: MNHEY and SVGAGI. The CDR3 consists of 14 residues. This CDR3 reads CASSYDRAATEAFF. CDR3 bases: TGTGCCAGCAGTTACGACAGGGCAGCCACTGAAGCTTTCTTT.

CDR3 amino acids: CASSQGSAGGTDTQYF. CDR3 coding DNA: TGTGCCAGCAGCCAAGGGTCGGCGGGGGGCACAGATACGCAGTATTTT. The rearrangement joins TRBV7-3 to TRBJ2-3, with TRBD2 matching 7 bases. The CDR3 has 16 residues. The trim removed 5 bases at V and 1 base at J, leaving 9 bases unmatched. CDR1 is SGHTA and CDR2 is FQGTGA in the germline V gene.

The chain couples TRBV5-1 to TRBJ1-3; the D is unclear. Trimming removed 0 bases from V and 2 bases from J, with 6 bases in between. Per germline, CDR1 SGHRS and CDR2 YFSETQ. The CDR3 is made up of 14 amino acids. DNA for the CDR3: TGCGCCAGCAGCTTGGCCGGGGCTGGAAACACCATATATTTT. It translates to CASSLAGAGNTIYF.

The V gene is TRBV5-6, the J gene TRBJ2-7; no definite D call. Trimming removed 0 bases from V and 7 bases from J, with 17 bases in between. This CDR3 is built from 15 residues. Germline V lookup: CDR1 SGHDT, CDR2 YYEEEE. As DNA, the CDR3 is TGTGCCAGCAGCTTGGACTATACTGTCTCGAGAGAGCAGTACTTC. It yields the protein CASSLDYTVSREQYF.

This clonotype has just a few counts. The chain is built from TRBV20-1 and TRBJ2-7; 8 bases are a match to TRBD1. Germline V gene sequence: CDR1 DFQATT, CDR2 SNEGSKA (reference sequence). Trimming removed 4 bases from V and 5 bases from J; junction bases left unmatched: 10. The length of the CDR3 is 14 residues. The CDR3 DNA follows: TGCAGTGCTAACGTTGGACAGGGACGGGACGAGCAGTACTTC. Translating gives CSANVGQGRDEQYF.